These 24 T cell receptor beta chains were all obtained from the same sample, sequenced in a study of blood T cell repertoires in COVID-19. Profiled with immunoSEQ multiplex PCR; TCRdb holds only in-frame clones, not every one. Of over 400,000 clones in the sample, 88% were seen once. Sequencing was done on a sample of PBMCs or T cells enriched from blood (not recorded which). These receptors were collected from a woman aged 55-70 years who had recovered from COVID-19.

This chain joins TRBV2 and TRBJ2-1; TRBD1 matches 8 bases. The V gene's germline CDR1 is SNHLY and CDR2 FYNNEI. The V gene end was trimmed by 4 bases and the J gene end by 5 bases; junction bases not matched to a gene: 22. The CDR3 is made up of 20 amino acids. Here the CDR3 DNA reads TGTGCCAGCAGTGCTCTGAGACAGGGGCCTGGAAGCTACGGGCACAATGAGCAGTTCTTC. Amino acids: CASSALRQGPGSYGHNEQFF.

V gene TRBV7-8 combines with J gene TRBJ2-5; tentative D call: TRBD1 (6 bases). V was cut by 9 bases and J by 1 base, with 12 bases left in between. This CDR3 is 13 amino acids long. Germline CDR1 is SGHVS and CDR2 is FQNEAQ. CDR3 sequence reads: CASRGYSQETQYF. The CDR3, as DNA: TGTGCCAGTAGGGGGTACAGCCAAGAGACCCAGTACTTC.

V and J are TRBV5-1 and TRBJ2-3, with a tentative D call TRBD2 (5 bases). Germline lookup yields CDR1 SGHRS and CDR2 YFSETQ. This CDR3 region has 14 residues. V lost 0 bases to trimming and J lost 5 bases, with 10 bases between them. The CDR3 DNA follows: TGCGCCAGCAGCTTGGGAGGGTTGGGAGATACGCAGTATTTT. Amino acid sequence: CASSLGGLGDTQYF.

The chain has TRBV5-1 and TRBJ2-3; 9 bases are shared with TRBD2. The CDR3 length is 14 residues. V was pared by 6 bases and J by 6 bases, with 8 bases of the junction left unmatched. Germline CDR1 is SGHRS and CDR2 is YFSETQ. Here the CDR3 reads CASMARGGGDTQYF. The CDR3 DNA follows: TGCGCCAGCATGGCGCGGGGGGGCGGGGATACGCAGTATTTT.

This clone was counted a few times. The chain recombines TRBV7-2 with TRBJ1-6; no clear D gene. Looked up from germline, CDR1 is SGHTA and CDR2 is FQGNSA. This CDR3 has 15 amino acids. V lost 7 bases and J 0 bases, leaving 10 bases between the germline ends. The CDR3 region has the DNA TGTGCCAGCACCTCGCTGCGCTCCTATAATTCACCCCTCCACTTT. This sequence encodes CASTSLRSYNSPLHF.

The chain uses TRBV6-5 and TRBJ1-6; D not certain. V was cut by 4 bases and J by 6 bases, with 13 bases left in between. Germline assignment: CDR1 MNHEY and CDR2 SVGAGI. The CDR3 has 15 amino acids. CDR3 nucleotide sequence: TGTGCCAGCAGTTCGAAAGCGCCTTCTAATTCACCCCTCCACTTT. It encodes CASSSKAPSNSPLHF.

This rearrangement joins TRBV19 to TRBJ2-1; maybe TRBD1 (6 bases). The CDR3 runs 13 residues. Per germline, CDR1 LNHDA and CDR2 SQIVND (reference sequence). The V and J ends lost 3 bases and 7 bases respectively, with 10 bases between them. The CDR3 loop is CASSIEGGNEQFF. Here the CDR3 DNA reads TGTGCCAGTAGTATCGAAGGGGGAAATGAGCAGTTCTTC.

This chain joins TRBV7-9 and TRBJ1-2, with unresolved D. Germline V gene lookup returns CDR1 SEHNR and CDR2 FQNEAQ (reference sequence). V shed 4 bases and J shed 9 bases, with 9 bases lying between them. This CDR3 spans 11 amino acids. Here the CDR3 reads CASSSRESYTF. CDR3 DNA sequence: TGTGCCAGCAGCTCTCGGGAGAGCTACACCTTC. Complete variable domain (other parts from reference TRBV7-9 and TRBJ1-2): DTGVSQNPRHKITKRGQNVTFRCDPISEHNRLYWYRQTLGQGPEFLTYFQNEAQLEKSRLLSDRFSAERPKGSFSTLEIQRTEQGDSAMYLCASSSRESYTFGSGTRLTVV.

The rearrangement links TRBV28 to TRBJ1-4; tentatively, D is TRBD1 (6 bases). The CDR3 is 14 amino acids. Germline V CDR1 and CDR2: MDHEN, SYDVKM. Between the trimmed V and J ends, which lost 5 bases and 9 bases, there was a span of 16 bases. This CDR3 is CASSPGGAIQKLFF. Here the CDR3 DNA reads TGTGCCAGCAGTCCCGGGGGGGCGATTCAAAAACTGTTTTTT.

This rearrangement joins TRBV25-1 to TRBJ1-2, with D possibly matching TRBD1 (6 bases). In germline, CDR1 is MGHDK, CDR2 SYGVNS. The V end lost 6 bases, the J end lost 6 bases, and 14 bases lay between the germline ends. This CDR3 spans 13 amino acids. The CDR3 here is CASRGGGGNGYTF. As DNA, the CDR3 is TGTGCCAGCAGGGGTGGGGGGGGCAATGGCTACACCTTC.

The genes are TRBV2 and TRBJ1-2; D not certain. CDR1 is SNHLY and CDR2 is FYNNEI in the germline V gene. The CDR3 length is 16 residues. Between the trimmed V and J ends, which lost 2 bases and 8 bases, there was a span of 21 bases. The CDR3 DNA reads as TGTGCCAGCAGTGAACGGGAGAAGCTCCAGAAAGAGGGCTACACCTTC. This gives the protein CASSEREKLQKEGYTF.

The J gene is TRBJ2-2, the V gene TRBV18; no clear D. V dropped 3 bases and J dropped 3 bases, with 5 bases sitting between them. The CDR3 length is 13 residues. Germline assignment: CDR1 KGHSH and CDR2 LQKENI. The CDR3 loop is CASSPFDTGELFF. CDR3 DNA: TGTGCCAGCTCACCCTTTGACACCGGGGAGCTGTTTTTT. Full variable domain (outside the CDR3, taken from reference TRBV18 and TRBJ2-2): NAGVMQNPRHLVRRRGQEARLRCSPMKGHSHVYWYRQLPEEGLKFMVYLQKENIIDESGMPKERFSAEFPKEGPSILRIQQVVRGDSAAYFCASSPFDTGELFFGEGSRLTVL.

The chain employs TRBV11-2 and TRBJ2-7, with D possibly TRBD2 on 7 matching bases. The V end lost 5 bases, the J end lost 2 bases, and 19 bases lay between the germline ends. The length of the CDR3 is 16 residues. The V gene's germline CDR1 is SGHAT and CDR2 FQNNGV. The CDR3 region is CASSAGPTGGPYEQYF. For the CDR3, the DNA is TGTGCCAGCAGCGCAGGGCCCACGGGGGGCCCCTACGAGCAGTACTTC.

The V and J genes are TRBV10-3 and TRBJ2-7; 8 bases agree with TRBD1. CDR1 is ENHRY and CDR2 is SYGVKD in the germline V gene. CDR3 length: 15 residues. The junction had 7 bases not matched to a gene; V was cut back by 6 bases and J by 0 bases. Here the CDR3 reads CAISGQGPSSYEQYV. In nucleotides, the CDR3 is TGTGCCATCAGCGGACAGGGTCCCAGCTCCTACGAGCAGTACGTC.

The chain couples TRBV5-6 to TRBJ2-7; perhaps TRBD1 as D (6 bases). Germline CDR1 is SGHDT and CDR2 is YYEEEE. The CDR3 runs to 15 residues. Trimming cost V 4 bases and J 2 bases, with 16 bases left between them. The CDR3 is CASSHPSDRAYEQYV. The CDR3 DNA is TGTGCCAGCAGCCACCCCTCGGACAGAGCCTACGAGCAGTACGTC.

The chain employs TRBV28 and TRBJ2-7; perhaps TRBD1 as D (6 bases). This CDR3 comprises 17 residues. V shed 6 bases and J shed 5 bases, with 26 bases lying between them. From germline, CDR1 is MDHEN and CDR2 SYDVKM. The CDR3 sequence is CASSVSWVRGLSDEQYV. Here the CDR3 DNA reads TGTGCCAGCAGCGTATCATGGGTCAGGGGCCTCTCGGACGAGCAGTACGTC.

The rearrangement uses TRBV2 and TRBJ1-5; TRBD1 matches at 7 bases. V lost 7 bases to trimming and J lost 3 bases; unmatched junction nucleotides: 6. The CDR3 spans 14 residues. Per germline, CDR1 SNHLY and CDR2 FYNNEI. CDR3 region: CASKAQGNNQPQHF. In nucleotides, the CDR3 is TGTGCCAGCAAGGCACAGGGGAACAATCAGCCCCAGCATTTT. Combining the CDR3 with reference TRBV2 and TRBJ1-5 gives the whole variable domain EPEVTQTPSHQVTQMGQEVILRCVPISNHLYFYWYRQILGQKVEFLVSFYNNEISEKSEIFDDQFSVERPDGSNFTLKIRSTKLEDSAMYFCASKAQGNNQPQHFGDGTRLSIL.

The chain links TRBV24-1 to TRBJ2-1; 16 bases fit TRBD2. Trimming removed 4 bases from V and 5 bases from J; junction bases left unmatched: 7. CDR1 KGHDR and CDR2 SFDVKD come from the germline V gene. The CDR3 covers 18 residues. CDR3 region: CATSDPGTSGGANNEQFF. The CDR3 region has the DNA TGTGCCACCAGTGACCCCGGGACTAGCGGGGGGGCCAACAATGAGCAGTTCTTC.

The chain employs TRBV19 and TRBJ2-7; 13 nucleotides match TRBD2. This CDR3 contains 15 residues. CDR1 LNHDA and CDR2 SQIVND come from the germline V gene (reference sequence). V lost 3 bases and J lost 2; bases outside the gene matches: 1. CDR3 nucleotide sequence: TGTGCCAGTAGTATGACTAGCGGGGGGCCCTACGAGCAGTACTTC. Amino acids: CASSMTSGGPYEQYF.

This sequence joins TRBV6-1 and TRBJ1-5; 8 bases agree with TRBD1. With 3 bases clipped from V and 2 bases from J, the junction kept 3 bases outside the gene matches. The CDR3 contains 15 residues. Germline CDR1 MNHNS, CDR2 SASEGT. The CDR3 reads CASSEQGAGNQPQHF. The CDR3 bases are TGTGCCAGCAGTGAGCAGGGGGCAGGCAATCAGCCCCAGCATTTT.

DNA of the CDR3: TGTGCCAGCAGTTACGATAACCGGGGCTACACCTTC. Its translation is CASSYDNRGYTF. V usage is TRBV6-5 and J usage is TRBJ1-2; D is unclear. This CDR3 is built from 12 residues. The V end lost 2 bases, the J end lost 8 bases, and 9 bases lay between the germline ends. Germline loops: CDR1 MNHEY, CDR2 SVGAGI.

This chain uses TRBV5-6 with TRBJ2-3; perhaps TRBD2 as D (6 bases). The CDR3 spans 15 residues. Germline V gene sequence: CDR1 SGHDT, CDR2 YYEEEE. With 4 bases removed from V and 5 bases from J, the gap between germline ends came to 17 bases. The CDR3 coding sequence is TGTGCCAGCAGCCCCGGTGGAGTGGGGGGAGATACGCAGTATTTT. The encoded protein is CASSPGGVGGDTQYF. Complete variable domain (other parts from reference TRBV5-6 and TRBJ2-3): DAGVTQSPTHLIKTRGQQVTLRCSPKSGHDTVSWYQQALGQGPQFIFQYYEEEERQRGNFPDRFSGHQFPNYSSELNVNALLLGDSALYLCASSPGGVGGDTQYFGPGTRLTVL.

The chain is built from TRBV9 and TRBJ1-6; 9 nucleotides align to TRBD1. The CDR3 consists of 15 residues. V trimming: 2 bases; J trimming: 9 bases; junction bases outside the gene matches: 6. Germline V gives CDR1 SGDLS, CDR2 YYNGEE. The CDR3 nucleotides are TGTGCCAGCAGCGTGGGGACAGGGAGGACTTCACCCCTCCACTTT. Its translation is CASSVGTGRTSPLHF.

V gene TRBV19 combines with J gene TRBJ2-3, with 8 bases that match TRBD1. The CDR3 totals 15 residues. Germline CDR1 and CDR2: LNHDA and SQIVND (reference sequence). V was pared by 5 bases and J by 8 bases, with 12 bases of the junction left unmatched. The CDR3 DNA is TGTGCCAGTAGTGCGGACAGGGCAGATTGGAGTACGCAGTATTTT. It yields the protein CASSADRADWSTQYF.